This T cell receptor beta chain was sequenced during a study of beta chain features in type 1 diabetes. Study-wide findings and caveats: Cells with high TCR expression could be over-represented when cDNA is sequenced.

This clone was observed a handful of times. Its antigen is unknown. Reverse transcription of all isolated RNA meant that expressed TCRB transcripts were sequenced. Assay: immunoSEQ multiplex PCR; the TCRdb copy retains only in-frame clones and omits some. In the table there are roughly 610,000 clones, 15% to 18% of which are singletons. The V gene end was trimmed by 2 bases and the J gene end by 14 bases; junction bases not matched to a gene: 13. Germline lookup yields CDR1 GTSNPN and CDR2 SVGIG (reference sequence). The CDR3 covers 16 residues. The sample comprised naive CD4+ T cells from blood. The receptor was derived from a man in his late teens or twenties in good health. The chain is built from TRBV30 and TRBJ1-6, with 12 nucleotides matching TRBD1. This CDR3 reads CAWSLSGGTGGQSLHF. The CDR3 DNA sequence: TGTGCCTGGAGTTTATCTGGCGGGACAGGGGGCCAATCCCTCCACTTT.